The 26 T cell receptor beta chains in this list originate from one sample, sequenced in a study of blood T cell repertoires in COVID-19. The data were produced by immunoSEQ multiplex PCR, yet TCRdb's version contains in-frame clones alone and is incomplete. The sample carries tens of thousands of clones, around four fifths recorded once. Sequencing used peripheral blood. Source of these receptors: a man aged 30 to 39 with COVID-19, enrolled during active disease.

This sequence joins TRBV18 and TRBJ1-1; 7 bases fit TRBD1. Germline CDR1 is KGHSH and CDR2 is LQKENI. The length of the CDR3 is 13 residues. After removal of 3 bases from V and 5 bases from J, the junction contained 3 bases not matched to a gene. The CDR3 nucleotides read TGTGCCAGCTCACCGACAGGGTGGACTGAAGCTTTCTTT. It specifies CASSPTGWTEAFF.

Concerning this clone: Given a much more abundant clone one base away, this may be a read error. The CDR3 protein is CASSDSGGSTDTQYF. DNA for the CDR3: TGTGCCAGCAGTGACTCGGGAGGGAGCACAGATACGCAGTATTTT. The V and J genes are TRBV6-4 and TRBJ2-3; 7 nucleotides match TRBD2. The CDR3 is 15 residues long. Germline V gene sequence: CDR1 MRHNA, CDR2 SNTAGT. V lost 0 bases to trimming and J lost 0 bases; unmatched junction nucleotides: 0.

The gene calls are TRBV6-5 and TRBJ2-7, with 8 bases fitting TRBD2. Unmatched junction bases numbered 7, after V lost 0 bases and J lost 3 bases. Germline CDR1 MNHEY, CDR2 SVGAGI. CDR3 length equals 16 residues. The CDR3 DNA reads TGTGCCAGCAGTTACTCTCGTAGCGGGACCCACTACGAGCAGTACTTC. Translation gives CASSYSRSGTHYEQYF.

The chain combines TRBV2 with TRBJ2-2; 11 bases map to TRBD1. CDR3 size: 15 residues. Losses at the gene ends were 5 bases for V and 5 bases for J; bases not matched to a gene: 4. Germline V gene sequence: CDR1 SNHLY, CDR2 FYNNEI. As DNA, the CDR3 is TGTGCCAGCAGTCTGGACAGGGGGCGGACCGGGGAGCTGTTTTTT. Translated, it gives CASSLDRGRTGELFF.

The chain has TRBV7-2 and TRBJ2-1; D unclear. V was cut by 5 bases and J by 4 bases, with 6 bases left in between. The CDR3 totals 12 residues. Germline V gene sequence: CDR1 SGHTA, CDR2 FQGNSA. The CDR3 region is CASSQDYNEQFF. The CDR3 coding sequence is TGTGCCAGCAGCCAGGATTACAATGAGCAGTTCTTC.

CDR3 sequence: CASAILSTSGSYNEQFF. The DNA of the CDR3 is TGTGCTAGTGCCATCCTCTCGACTAGCGGATCCTACAATGAGCAGTTCTTC. The rearrangement joins TRBV12-5 to TRBJ2-1, with TRBD2 matching over 9 bases. Germline loops: CDR1 LGHNT, CDR2 FRNRAP. The CDR3 sequence is 17 residues long. Losses at the gene ends were 7 bases for V and 1 base for J; bases not matched to a gene: 11.

For this clone: The sample contains more than one DNA sequence encoding this CDR3. The chain has TRBV6-6 and TRBJ2-7, with 10 bases fitting TRBD1. The CDR3 spans 14 residues. Trimming took 5 bases from V and 0 from J; bases not matched to a gene: 1. Germline CDR1 MNHNY, CDR2 SVGAGI (reference sequence). The CDR3 protein is CASSRTGGSYEQYF. The CDR3 region has the DNA TGTGCCAGCAGTCGGACAGGGGGCTCCTACGAGCAGTACTTC.

J is TRBJ1-1 and V is TRBV5-1; TRBD1 matches at 9 bases. V shed 0 bases, J shed 5 bases, and the junction held 8 bases outside the gene matches. The CDR3 runs to 16 residues. Germline CDR1 SGHRS, CDR2 YFSETQ. The CDR3 coding sequence is TGCGCCAGCAGCTTGGTTACAGGGGGCAGTGGAACTGAAGCTTTCTTT. It is translated as CASSLVTGGSGTEAFF.

This chain joins TRBV5-6 and TRBJ2-3; 7 bases are a match to TRBD2. Germline V CDR1 and CDR2: SGHDT, YYEEEE. The CDR3 extends over 14 amino acids. Germline trimming cut 0 bases from V and 6 bases from J; bases unmatched to any gene: 4. DNA for the CDR3: TGTGCCAGCAGCTTGGGACTAGCCCCCGATACGCAGTATTTT. Translating it yields CASSLGLAPDTQYF.

This clone was counted a few times. This chain links TRBV19 with TRBJ1-5, with 10 bases lining up with TRBD1. Trimming cost V 6 bases and J 5 bases; bases outside gene matches: 10. The length of the CDR3 is 16 residues. CDR1 and CDR2 (germline): LNHDA, SQIVND (reference sequence). In nucleotides, the CDR3 is TGTGCCAGTAGAAAAATGACAGGGGGCGAACATCAGCCCCAGCATTTT. It is translated as CASRKMTGGEHQPQHF.

V and J are TRBV7-2 and TRBJ2-3; 8 bases agree with TRBD2. V lost 2 bases and J lost 5; bases outside the gene matches: 9. The CDR3 is 16 amino acids. From germline, CDR1 is SGHTA and CDR2 FQGNSA. This CDR3 is CASSLMASGSVDTQYF. The DNA of the CDR3 is TGTGCCAGCAGCTTAATGGCTAGCGGGTCGGTAGATACGCAGTATTTT. The variable domain in full, completed from reference TRBV7-2 and TRBJ2-3, reads GAGVSQSPSNKVTEKGKDVELRCDPISGHTALYWYRQSLGQGLEFLIYFQGNSAPDKSGLPSDRFSAERTGGSVSTLTIQRTQQEDSAVYLCASSLMASGSVDTQYFGPGTRLTVL.

V and J are TRBV4-1 and TRBJ1-4, with D unresolved. CDR1 and CDR2 (germline): MGHRA, YSYEKL. This CDR3 has 14 amino acids. Trimming left V 1 base short and J 12 bases short, with 15 bases between. This chain's CDR3 is CASSQGSFGGELFF. The CDR3 bases are TGCGCCAGCAGCCAAGGATCCTTCGGCGGGGAACTGTTTTTT.

The V and J genes are TRBV25-1 and TRBJ2-7; 9 bases map to TRBD1. From germline, CDR1 is MGHDK and CDR2 SYGVNS. The CDR3 runs to 14 residues. The junction had 6 bases not matched to a gene; V was cut back by 2 bases and J by 7 bases. CDR3 protein: CASSEMGQGREQYF. CDR3 bases: TGTGCCAGCAGTGAAATGGGACAGGGCCGGGAGCAGTACTTC.

The chain links TRBV13 to TRBJ1-2; 12 nucleotides align to TRBD1. After removal of 5 bases from V and 8 bases from J, the junction contained 12 bases not matched to a gene. This CDR3 is built from 16 residues. Per the germline V gene, CDR1 is PRHDT and CDR2 is FYEKMQ (reference sequence). The CDR3, as DNA: TGTGCCAGCAGCGGAATCGGGACAGGGGGCGCGAGGGGCTACACCTTC. Translated, it gives CASSGIGTGGARGYTF.

The chain links TRBV6-4 to TRBJ2-2; D ambiguous. Germline loops: CDR1 MRHNA, CDR2 SNTAGT. With 1 base removed from V and 3 bases from J, the gap between germline ends came to 3 bases. This CDR3 contains 13 residues. DNA for the CDR3: TGTGCCAGCAGTGACTACTACACCGGGGAGCTGTTTTTT. The encoded protein is CASSDYYTGELFF.

This clone was seen only a few times. The chain couples TRBV30 to TRBJ2-5, with 11 bases that match TRBD1. Trimming at V came to 0 bases and at J to 7 bases, leaving 7 bases not matched to a gene. The CDR3 length is 15 residues. Per germline, CDR1 GTSNPN and CDR2 SVGIG (reference sequence). CDR3 bases: TGTGCCTGGAGTGTAGGACAGGGGGCTAGGGGGACCCAGTACTTC. It yields the protein CAWSVGQGARGTQYF.

Notes on this clone: The junction departs from germline at one end; a sequencing error may be responsible. Here the CDR3 reads CASSLDGNGQTRLF. The CDR3 nucleotides are TGTGCCAGCAGCTTGGACGGGAATGGGCAGACCAGGTTGTTT. The chain carries TRBV5-5 and TRBJ1-6; no reliable D call. Germline lookup yields CDR1 SGHKS and CDR2 YYEKEE (reference sequence). This CDR3 comprises 14 residues.

The V call is TRBV18, the J call TRBJ2-1, with D perhaps matching TRBD2 (6 bases). There are 16 residues in the CDR3. V was shortened by 3 bases and J by 0 bases, with 12 bases between the two germline ends. The germline V gene has CDR1 KGHSH and CDR2 LQKENI. Here the CDR3 DNA reads TGTGCCAGCTCACCCCCTGGGCGGGACTCCTACAATGAGCAGTTCTTC. It is translated as CASSPPGRDSYNEQFF. The full variable domain, completed using reference TRBV18 and TRBJ2-1, is NAGVMQNPRHLVRRRGQEARLRCSPMKGHSHVYWYRQLPEEGLKFMVYLQKENIIDESGMPKERFSAEFPKEGPSILRIQQVVRGDSAAYFCASSPPGRDSYNEQFFGPGTRLTVL.

The chain combines TRBV5-6 with TRBJ1-5, with D possibly being TRBD1 (6 bases). The germline gives CDR1 SGHDT, CDR2 YYEEEE. The CDR3 has 14 residues. Trimming shortened V by 0 bases and J by 7 bases, and 11 bases separated the two germline ends. Here the CDR3 DNA reads TGTGCCAGCAGCTTGGGGGGGGGCGGACAGCCCCAGCATTTT. It encodes CASSLGGGGQPQHF.

This rearrangement joins TRBV6-5 to TRBJ2-7; TRBD1 aligns across 9 bases. Germline trimming cut 5 bases from V and 5 bases from J; bases unmatched to any gene: 7. The CDR3 has 14 amino acids. CDR1 is MNHEY, CDR2 SVGAGI, per germline. CDR3 in amino acids: CASSPTGGRDEQYF. The CDR3 coding sequence is TGTGCCAGCAGTCCTACAGGGGGCCGGGACGAGCAGTACTTC.

The V and J genes are TRBV6-5 and TRBJ1-1, with D tentatively TRBD1 (5 bases). Deletions cut 6 bases from V and 8 bases from J, with 13 bases between. Germline CDR1 MNHEY, CDR2 SVGAGI. The CDR3 length is 12 residues. The CDR3 bases are TGTGCCAGCAGCCAGGGACTCTCGGAAGCTTTCTTT. Its translation: CASSQGLSEAFF.

The rearrangement joins TRBV6-5 to TRBJ2-2; no reliable D call. Germline V gene sequence: CDR1 MNHEY, CDR2 SVGAGI. The CDR3 length is 13 residues. The germline V and J ends were trimmed by 7 bases and 1 base, with 7 bases remaining between them. For the CDR3, the DNA is TGTGCCAGCAACGGTCAGAACACCGGGGAGCTGTTTTTT. This sequence encodes CASNGQNTGELFF.

The chain employs TRBV28 and TRBJ2-5; TRBD2 might be the D (7 bases). With 0 bases removed from V and 0 bases from J, the gap between germline ends came to 32 bases. The CDR3 sequence is 23 residues long. Looked up from germline, CDR1 is MDHEN and CDR2 is SYDVKM. The CDR3 DNA sequence: TGTGCCAGCAGTTTATGCAAGCGCAGACACCGAAGTGAAGGGGGGGCTCACCAAGAGACCCAGTACTTC. Translation: CASSLCKRRHRSEGGAHQETQYF.

The J gene is TRBJ1-2, the V gene TRBV7-9; tentative D call: TRBD1 (6 bases). Germline V gene lookup returns CDR1 SEHNR and CDR2 FQNEAQ (reference sequence). Between the trimmed V and J ends, which lost 2 bases and 4 bases, there was a span of 11 bases. The CDR3 loop spans 14 amino acids. The CDR3 coding sequence is TGTGCCAGCAGCTTACCAGGGGCGCTCTATGGCTACACCTTC. Translation: CASSLPGALYGYTF. The whole variable domain, filled in from reference TRBV7-9 and TRBJ1-2, reads DTGVSQNPRHKITKRGQNVTFRCDPISEHNRLYWYRQTLGQGPEFLTYFQNEAQLEKSRLLSDRFSAERPKGSFSTLEIQRTEQGDSAMYLCASSLPGALYGYTFGSGTRLTVV.

This chain uses TRBV5-5 with TRBJ2-3, with D possibly matching TRBD1 (5 bases). Between the trimmed V and J ends, which lost 4 bases and 4 bases, there was a span of 10 bases. Looked up from germline, CDR1 is SGHKS and CDR2 is YYEKEE (reference sequence). The CDR3 totals 13 residues. The CDR3 reads CASSRQRPDTQYF. CDR3 nucleotide sequence: TGTGCCAGCAGCAGACAGCGCCCAGATACGCAGTATTTT.

The V gene is TRBV5-1, the J gene TRBJ2-3, with a possible D match to TRBD2 (6 bases). Germline CDR1 is SGHRS and CDR2 is YFSETQ. The CDR3 has 15 amino acids. V shed 0 bases and J shed 3 bases, with 11 bases lying between them. Here the CDR3 reads CASSLATAGTDTQYF. The CDR3 DNA reads as TGCGCCAGCAGCTTGGCCACGGCGGGAACAGATACGCAGTATTTT.